A single sample is the source of the 3 T cell receptor beta chains below, sequenced in a study of cytomegalovirus exposure and HLA in healthy donors. PCR involved 60 Vbeta and 13 Jbeta primers. Clones were read by immunoSEQ multiplex PCR, and TCRdb kept only the in-frame ones, dropping some. The sample yields 60,000 to 65,000 clones, more than 70% seen once. The sequenced material came from PBMCs. The receptors stem from a woman between 40 and 55 years old in good health and CMV-seropositive.

The sample holds one count of this clone. The V and J genes are TRBV5-1 and TRBJ2-3; TRBD2 matches 12 bases. V was pared by 4 bases and J by 7 bases, with 7 bases of the junction left unmatched. Germline CDR1 and CDR2: SGHRS and YFSETQ. This CDR3 spans 15 amino acids. The CDR3 region has the DNA TGCGCCAGCAGCGGAACTAGCGGGGGGCAGAATACGCAGTATTTT. Protein product: CASSGTSGGQNTQYF.

This chain links TRBV29-1 with TRBJ2-2, with D possibly being TRBD2 (7 bases). The CDR3 has 13 residues. Germline CDR1 reads SQVTM; CDR2 reads ANQGSEA. This CDR3 reads CSGGAPDTGELFF. The DNA for the CDR3 is TGCAGTGGGGGGGCCCCGGACACCGGGGAGCTGTTTTTT.

CDR3: CASGEGQALYEQYF. CDR3 sequence (DNA): TGTGCTAGTGGTGAAGGACAGGCCCTCTACGAGCAGTACTTC. The chain uses TRBV12-5 and TRBJ2-7; 7 bases agree with TRBD1. The CDR3 spans 14 residues. The V gene's germline CDR1 is LGHNT and CDR2 FRNRAP. Unmatched junction bases numbered 7, after V lost 5 bases and J lost 3 bases.